This passage covers 2 T cell receptor beta chains from one sample sequenced in a study of blood T cells in healthy people across ages. Through a sample-barcoded 5' primer and a J-beta primer mix, a second PCR was run for roughly 6 to 11 cycles. TCRdb recomputed calls from the 5' RACE reads with MiXCR, one row per CDR3 protein. The data contain 700,000 or so distinct CDR3 sequences, approximately 21% of them seen just once; the ten biggest clones take up around 22%. The sample consisted of blood. Receptors originate from a man aged 65-85 years in good health.

The gene calls are TRBV6-5 and TRBJ1-6; TRBD1 matches at 10 bases. The CDR3 runs to 18 residues. CDR1 is MNHEY and CDR2 is SVGAGI in the germline V gene. The V gene end was trimmed by 0 bases and the J gene end by 8 bases; junction bases not matched to a gene: 10. CDR3 in amino acids: CASSYSRDRGQNDSPLHF. The CDR3 DNA follows: TGTGCCAGCAGTTACTCGCGGGACAGGGGACAAAATGATTCACCCCTCCACTTT.

The chain recombines TRBV12-3 or TRBV12-4 with TRBJ2-1, with 9 bases matching TRBD2. V lost 6 bases and J lost 6; bases outside the gene matches: 6. The CDR3 consists of 14 residues. The CDR3 sequence is CASRRPGLANEQFF. CDR3 in DNA: TGTGCCAGCAGGCGACCGGGACTAGCCAATGAGCAGTTCTTC.